These 25 T cell receptor beta chains came from one sample sequenced in a study of T cell changes during pregnancy in multiple sclerosis. TCRdb's table, derived via immunoSEQ multiplex PCR, lists solely in-frame clones and lacks some. The sample carries tens of thousands of clones, 90% to 95% recorded once. Here the sequenced sample was peripheral blood, taken in the first trimester of pregnancy. The receptor set was obtained from a female donor with multiple sclerosis, enrolled in a pregnancy study.

The rearrangement links TRBV2 to TRBJ2-5; TRBD2 matches at 7 bases. The CDR3 spans 11 residues. Germline values: CDR1 SNHLY, CDR2 FYNNEI. V was pared by 11 bases and J by 12 bases, with 12 bases of the junction left unmatched. As DNA, the CDR3 is TGTGCCTCGGGGGAGGGTCCAGTCGAGTACTTC. This codes for CASGEGPVEYF.

This clone was counted between two and nine times. The rearrangement uses TRBV6-1 and TRBJ2-5; 7 bases agree with TRBD1. The CDR3 spans 13 residues. Germline loops: CDR1 MNHNS, CDR2 SASEGT. V dropped 6 bases and J dropped 2; count of bases not matched to a gene: 3. The CDR3 region is CASSGDSQETQYF. In nucleotides, the CDR3 is TGTGCCAGCAGCGGGGACAGTCAAGAGACCCAGTACTTC.

This sequence joins TRBV19 and TRBJ2-1; TRBD1 might be the D (6 bases). Trimming took 2 bases from V and 4 from J, leaving 12 bases between them. The CDR3 is 15 residues long. Germline V gene lookup returns CDR1 LNHDA and CDR2 SQIVND (reference sequence). The CDR3: CASSISTGLYNEQFF. The CDR3, as DNA: TGTGCCAGTAGTATATCGACAGGTCTTTACAATGAGCAGTTCTTC.

The chain links TRBV29-1 to TRBJ1-1; 7 bases line up with TRBD1. J gave up 8 bases and V 6 bases, and 9 bases lay outside the gene matches. The CDR3 runs to 12 residues. Germline CDR1 and CDR2: SQVTM and ANQGSEA. CDR3 loop: CSVAGPGQEAFF. CDR3 nucleotide sequence: TGCAGCGTAGCGGGCCCGGGACAGGAAGCTTTCTTT.

This chain uses TRBV6-4 with TRBJ2-1; 11 bases are shared with TRBD2. The CDR3 extends over 15 amino acids. Trimming took 3 bases from V and 8 from J; bases not matched to a gene: 6. Germline CDR1 is MRHNA and CDR2 is SNTAGT. The CDR3: CASSDSGGARDEQFF. CDR3 bases: TGTGCCAGCAGTGATAGCGGGGGGGCCAGAGATGAGCAGTTCTTC.

This clone has only a few counts. CDR3 DNA: TGCGCCAGCAGAGGGACTCTGCGTGGCTACACCTTC. Amino acids: CASRGTLRGYTF. The chain couples TRBV5-1 to TRBJ1-2, with D maybe TRBD1 (5 bases). The CDR3 extends over 12 amino acids. With 5 bases removed from V and 7 bases from J, the gap between germline ends came to 12 bases. Germline CDR1 is SGHRS and CDR2 is YFSETQ.

Regarding this clone: Other DNA sequences in this specimen translate into the identical CDR3. The genes are TRBV18 and TRBJ1-5; TRBD1 aligns across 7 bases. This CDR3 has 14 residues. Per the germline V gene, CDR1 is KGHSH and CDR2 is LQKENI. V gave up 2 bases and J gave up 7 bases; unmatched junction bases: 5. This CDR3 reads CASSPTGERQPQHF. Written as DNA, the CDR3 is TGTGCCAGCTCACCAACAGGGGAGCGGCAGCCCCAGCATTTT.

The chain links TRBV6-5 to TRBJ2-2; weak D call: TRBD2 (6 bases). Germline V gene data show CDR1 as MNHEY and CDR2 as SVGAGI. CDR3 length: 15 residues. The germline V and J ends were trimmed by 6 bases and 6 bases, with 17 bases remaining between them. CDR3 residues: CASSPDGGRSGELFF. The CDR3, as DNA: TGTGCCAGCAGCCCCGACGGAGGGAGGTCCGGGGAGCTGTTTTTT.

The chain combines TRBV6-1 with TRBJ2-7; 11 nucleotides agree with TRBD1. Trimming at V came to 4 bases and at J to 4 bases, leaving 3 bases not matched to a gene. This CDR3 region has 14 residues. CDR1 and CDR2 (germline): MNHNS, SASEGT. The CDR3 loop reads CASSAGQGAYEQYF. CDR3 DNA sequence: TGTGCCAGCAGTGCCGGACAGGGGGCGTACGAGCAGTACTTC.

The chain joins TRBV28 to TRBJ1-2; the match to TRBD1 covers 8 bases. CDR3 length: 14 residues. Germline V CDR1 and CDR2: MDHEN, SYDVKM. V shed 6 bases, J shed 13 bases, and the junction held 16 bases outside the gene matches. Here the CDR3 DNA reads TGTGCCAGCAGCTACACCCTTTCGGGACAGGCGGGCACCTTC. The encoded protein is CASSYTLSGQAGTF.

This clone was observed a single time. V and J are TRBV6-1 and TRBJ1-2, with 7 bases fitting TRBD1. The CDR3 is 13 amino acids. CDR1 MNHNS and CDR2 SASEGT come from the germline V gene. V dropped 4 bases and J dropped 2; count of bases not matched to a gene: 1. The CDR3 bases are TGTGCCAGCAGTGGGACAGGCAACTATGGCTACACCTTC. It codes for CASSGTGNYGYTF.

The chain links TRBV19 to TRBJ1-5; D is ambiguous. This CDR3 region has 13 residues. The V end was cut by 6 bases, the J end by 4 bases, with 10 bases between. CDR1 is LNHDA and CDR2 is SQIVND in the germline V gene (reference sequence). The CDR3 DNA sequence: TGTGCCAGTAGGTGGGAGTGGAATCAGCCCCAGCATTTT. It translates to CASRWEWNQPQHF.

The CDR3: CASGVLGTGSNQPQHF. The CDR3 bases are TGTGCCAGTGGCGTGTTGGGGACAGGTAGCAATCAGCCCCAGCATTTT. V gene TRBV2 combines with J gene TRBJ1-5, with 8 bases matching TRBD1. CDR1 SNHLY and CDR2 FYNNEI come from the germline V gene. This CDR3 comprises 16 residues. Losses at the gene ends were 9 bases for V and 0 bases for J; bases not matched to a gene: 10.

The rearrangement links TRBV11-2 to TRBJ2-1, with TRBD2 as a possible D gene (5 bases). V gave up 1 base and J gave up 0 bases, with 10 bases separating them. Germline V gene lookup returns CDR1 SGHAT and CDR2 FQNNGV. This CDR3 comprises 16 residues. CDR3 amino acids: CASSLGRKSSYNEQFF. For the CDR3, the DNA is TGTGCCAGCAGCTTAGGGAGGAAAAGCTCCTACAATGAGCAGTTCTTC.

This clone was counted a single time. The rearrangement uses TRBV11-2 and TRBJ2-5, with D unresolved. CDR1 and CDR2 (germline): SGHAT, FQNNGV. The germline V and J ends were trimmed by 5 bases and 1 base, with 11 bases remaining between them. The CDR3 contains 14 residues. This CDR3 reads CASSLGRSQETQYF. The CDR3 coding sequence is TGTGCCAGCAGCCTCGGTAGATCCCAAGAGACCCAGTACTTC.

The rearrangement uses TRBV5-8 and TRBJ2-1; 9 positions agree with TRBD1. The germline gives CDR1 SGHTS, CDR2 YDEGEE. J was trimmed by 8 bases and V by 3 bases; bases with no gene match: 9. The CDR3 spans 15 residues. In DNA form, the CDR3 reads TGTGCCAGCAGCTACGGACAGGGGACTTGGGATGAGCAGTTCTTC. It codes for CASSYGQGTWDEQFF.

V and J are TRBV5-4 and TRBJ2-3; 9 bases align to TRBD2. There are 15 residues in the CDR3. V trimming: 7 bases; J trimming: 4 bases; junction bases outside the gene matches: 10. CDR1 is SGHNT, CDR2 YYREEE, per germline (reference sequence). The CDR3 loop is CASRDPRLAADTQYF. DNA of the CDR3: TGTGCCAGCCGCGATCCGAGACTAGCGGCAGATACGCAGTATTTT.

This chain links TRBV28 with TRBJ2-3; unclear D gene. The length of the CDR3 is 12 residues. The germline gives CDR1 MDHEN, CDR2 SYDVKM. With 7 bases removed from V and 1 base from J, the gap between germline ends came to 6 bases. The CDR3 loop is CASTPGTDTQYF. DNA for the CDR3: TGTGCCAGCACTCCAGGCACAGATACGCAGTATTTT.

The chain combines TRBV5-1 with TRBJ2-5, with 9 bases matching TRBD2. The V gene's germline CDR1 is SGHRS and CDR2 YFSETQ. V lost 4 bases to trimming and J lost 11 bases; unmatched junction nucleotides: 12. The CDR3 runs to 14 residues. The CDR3 nucleotides read TGCGCCAGCAGCCTGAAGCGGGGGGCGGGAGAGCAGTACTTC. Encoded protein: CASSLKRGAGEQYF.

Details on this clone: This sample also contains other DNA sequences that code for the same CDR3. The chain combines TRBV27 with TRBJ1-2, with D unclear. The CDR3 totals 14 residues. Germline CDR1 is MNHEY and CDR2 is SMNVEV (reference sequence). V was pared by 3 bases and J by 8 bases, with 16 bases between. CDR3 sequence (DNA): TGTGCCAGCAGTTTCTCCCAGGATCTATACGGCTACACCTTC. Protein product: CASSFSQDLYGYTF.

This chain joins TRBV2 and TRBJ1-5; 8 bases are shared with TRBD1. From germline, CDR1 is SNHLY and CDR2 FYNNEI. The V gene end was trimmed by 4 bases and the J gene end by 4 bases; junction bases not matched to a gene: 9. CDR3 length: 16 residues. CDR3 coding DNA: TGTGCCAGCAGTGTCCCAGGGACAGGACCTAATCAGCCCCAGCATTTT. Translation gives CASSVPGTGPNQPQHF.

This chain uses TRBV4-1 with TRBJ2-7; D call uncertain. V was shortened by 0 bases and J by 0 bases, with 24 bases between the two germline ends. This CDR3 is built from 20 residues. Germline CDR1 reads MGHRA; CDR2 reads YSYEKL. CDR3 protein: CASSQDPPGRLVRSSYEQYF. The CDR3 nucleotides are TGCGCCAGCAGCCAAGACCCTCCCGGAAGACTCGTTAGAAGCTCCTACGAGCAGTACTTC.

This chain joins TRBV7-2 and TRBJ1-2; D not resolved. The germline V gene encodes CDR1 SGHTA and CDR2 FQGNSA. The CDR3 length is 17 residues. The V end lost 2 bases, the J end lost 2 bases, and 18 bases lay between the germline ends. The CDR3 DNA is TGTGCCAGCAGCTTAAGTTCGTATCGGGTATTAAACTATGGCTACACCTTC. This sequence encodes CASSLSSYRVLNYGYTF.

CDR3 nucleotides: TGTGCCAGCTCTCCGAGACTAGCGAGCTCCTACGAGCAGTACTTC. This sequence encodes CASSPRLASSYEQYF. The V call is TRBV18, the J call TRBJ2-7; 8 bases align to TRBD2. The CDR3 has 15 residues. J gave up 0 bases and V 6 bases, and 7 bases lay outside the gene matches. From germline, CDR1 is KGHSH and CDR2 LQKENI.

This clone has a single count. The chain employs TRBV10-3 and TRBJ1-1; D ambiguous. This CDR3 is built from 13 residues. Germline-derived CDR1 and CDR2 are ENHRY and SYGVKD. V was cut by 7 bases and J by 1 base, with 10 bases left in between. Written as DNA, the CDR3 is TGTGCCATCACACAGACCGAGAACACTGAAGCTTTCTTT. Its translation is CAITQTENTEAFF.